The 27 T cell receptor beta chains listed next were all sequenced from one sample in a study of blood T cell repertoires in COVID-19. Data came from immunoSEQ multiplex PCR; TCRdb stores just in-frame clones and leaves some out. In the table there are over 100,000 clones, 65% to 90% of which are singletons. The sample consisted of peripheral blood. The receptors stem from a man aged 55 to 70 with acute or convalescent COVID-19.

This chain links TRBV4-3 with TRBJ1-4, with a weak D call TRBD1 (5 bases). CDR3 length equals 15 residues. V gave up 4 bases and J gave up 8 bases, with 17 bases separating them. CDR1 is LGHNA and CDR2 is YSLEER in the germline V gene. The CDR3 region is CASSRWAGGAEKLFF. The CDR3 nucleotides are TGCGCCAGCAGCCGCTGGGCGGGGGGAGCCGAAAAACTGTTTTTT.

The CDR3 DNA follows: TGTGCCAGCTCACCCTCAGCAGGGGTCGGTCAGCCCCAGCATTTT. It encodes CASSPSAGVGQPQHF. This chain uses TRBV18 with TRBJ1-5, with TRBD1 as a possible D gene (6 bases). CDR1 KGHSH and CDR2 LQKENI come from the germline V gene. The CDR3 extends over 15 amino acids. V dropped 3 bases and J dropped 6 bases, with 15 bases sitting between them. The full variable domain, with the rest looked up from reference TRBV18 and TRBJ1-5, is NAGVMQNPRHLVRRRGQEARLRCSPMKGHSHVYWYRQLPEEGLKFMVYLQKENIIDESGMPKERFSAEFPKEGPSILRIQQVVRGDSAAYFCASSPSAGVGQPQHFGDGTRLSIL.

The chain employs TRBV12-3 or TRBV12-4 and TRBJ2-7; D possibly corresponds to TRBD2 (6 bases). The V and J ends lost 6 bases and 0 bases respectively, with 6 bases between them. The CDR3 length is 12 residues. The CDR3 sequence is CASRRDSYEQYF. The CDR3 nucleotides are TGTGCCAGCAGGCGGGACTCCTACGAGCAGTACTTC.

V is TRBV28 and J is TRBJ2-1, with a weak D call TRBD1 (6 bases). Germline-derived CDR1 and CDR2 are MDHEN and SYDVKM. This CDR3 has 12 residues. The V end was cut by 5 bases, the J end by 7 bases, with 9 bases between. CDR3 sequence: CASSIQGNEQFF. The CDR3 nucleotides are TGTGCCAGCAGTATCCAGGGGAATGAGCAGTTCTTC.

This clone has a handful of counts. The chain recombines TRBV5-1 with TRBJ2-7, with D possibly matching TRBD1 (8 bases). Germline assignment: CDR1 SGHRS and CDR2 YFSETQ. The CDR3 is made up of 15 amino acids. V lost 2 bases and J 1 base, leaving 13 bases between the germline ends. CDR3: CASSLTGGVSYEQYF. CDR3 DNA sequence: TGCGCCAGCAGCTTAACAGGGGGGGTATCCTACGAGCAGTACTTC.

The rearrangement uses TRBV12-5 and TRBJ1-1; no definite D call. Germline V gene sequence: CDR1 LGHNT, CDR2 FRNRAP. The CDR3 loop spans 13 amino acids. V lost 2 bases, J lost 7 bases, and 11 bases lay in between. Written as DNA, the CDR3 is TGTGCTAGTGGTTTGAATCTTCCGGGTGAAGCTTTCTTT. Encoded protein: CASGLNLPGEAFF. Together with reference TRBV12-5 and TRBJ1-1, the CDR3 gives the full variable domain: DARVTQTPRHKVTEMGQEVTMRCQPILGHNTVFWYRQTMMQGLELLAYFRNRAPLDDSGMPKDRFSAEMPDATLATLKIQPSEPRDSAVYFCASGLNLPGEAFFGQGTRLTVV.

The chain couples TRBV10-3 to TRBJ1-2; 7 positions agree with TRBD1. The CDR3 has 12 amino acids. After removal of 5 bases from V and 7 bases from J, the junction contained 4 bases not matched to a gene. Germline V CDR1 and CDR2: ENHRY, SYGVKD. The CDR3: CAISKGQVGYTF. As DNA, the CDR3 is TGTGCCATCAGTAAAGGACAGGTTGGCTACACCTTC.

The chain has TRBV19 and TRBJ1-5; 8 bases map to TRBD1. Germline V gives CDR1 LNHDA, CDR2 SQIVND (reference sequence). CDR3 length: 13 residues. Unmatched junction bases numbered 4, after V lost 7 bases and J lost 5 bases. The CDR3 bases are TGTGCCAGTAACGACAGGGGACATCAGCCCCAGCATTTT. This translates into CASNDRGHQPQHF.

CDR3 nucleotides: TGTGCCAGCAGCTCGCCAAGGGTTGGCGGGAGGGCTGTCGAGACCCAGTACTTC. Residues: CASSSPRVGGRAVETQYF. V usage is TRBV5-4 and J usage is TRBJ2-5; 9 bases are a match to TRBD2. The germline gives CDR1 SGHNT, CDR2 YYREEE (reference sequence). This CDR3 is 18 amino acids long. Trimming cost V 3 bases and J 5 bases; bases outside gene matches: 17.

The sample holds one count of this clone. The chain's CDR3 is CASINNPGSYEQYF. CDR3 in DNA: TGTGCCAGCATCAACAACCCTGGTTCCTACGAGCAGTACTTC. This chain joins TRBV2 and TRBJ2-7; D is uncertain. V dropped 7 bases and J dropped 1 base, with 14 bases sitting between them. The CDR3 runs 14 residues. Germline CDR1 reads SNHLY; CDR2 reads FYNNEI.

About this clone itself: Germline and junction disagree at one end, which may indicate a read error. V is TRBV7-7 and J is TRBJ2-2; D possibly corresponds to TRBD2 (5 bases). Looked up from germline, CDR1 is SSHAT and CDR2 is FNYEAQ (reference sequence). The CDR3 covers 15 residues. In DNA form, the CDR3 reads TGTGCTAGCAGCTCCAGTCCGAGGGACACCGGGGAGCTGTTTTTT. It is translated as CASSSSPRDTGELFF.

This clone appeared a few times. The chain joins TRBV14 to TRBJ1-2, with a possible D match to TRBD1 (5 bases). Trimming stripped 4 bases from V and 5 bases from J, with 11 bases between. The CDR3 totals 13 residues. Germline V gives CDR1 SGHDN, CDR2 FVKESK. This CDR3 is CASSPGRTYGYTF. The CDR3 coding sequence is TGTGCCAGCAGCCCCGGACGGACATATGGCTACACCTTC.

J is TRBJ2-7 and V is TRBV6-6; D perhaps matches TRBD2 (6 bases). CDR1 MNHNY and CDR2 SVGAGI come from the germline V gene (reference sequence). Trimming shortened V by 2 bases and J by 1 base, and 15 bases separated the two germline ends. This CDR3 has 16 amino acids. The CDR3 here is CASSYGVTGASYEQYF. The CDR3, as DNA: TGTGCCAGCAGTTACGGGGTGACGGGAGCTTCCTACGAGCAGTACTTC.

This chain joins TRBV18 and TRBJ2-2; 8 bases fit TRBD2. The germline gives CDR1 KGHSH, CDR2 LQKENI. V was pared by 3 bases and J by 0 bases, with 3 bases of the junction left unmatched. The CDR3 spans 16 residues. The CDR3 region is CASSPTSVSNTGELFF. CDR3 nucleotides: TGTGCCAGCTCACCGACTAGCGTATCGAACACCGGGGAGCTGTTTTTT.

The chain links TRBV27 to TRBJ1-6, with D maybe TRBD1 (6 bases). The V gene lost 6 bases and the J gene lost 0 bases, with 18 bases spanning the gap. CDR3 size: 18 residues. Germline V gene lookup returns CDR1 MNHEY and CDR2 SMNVEV (reference sequence). CDR3 region: CASRGKGVASSYNSPLHF. The CDR3 nucleotides are TGTGCCAGCAGGGGCAAGGGGGTAGCAAGCTCCTATAATTCACCCCTCCACTTT.

The chain joins TRBV11-2 to TRBJ2-7, with 7 positions matching TRBD1. The J segment lost 2 bases and the V segment lost 6 bases, leaving 4 bases of the junction unmatched. Germline V CDR1 and CDR2: SGHAT, FQNNGV. The CDR3 is made up of 13 amino acids. The CDR3 sequence is CASRTGMAYEQYF. CDR3 bases: TGTGCCAGCAGGACAGGGATGGCCTACGAGCAGTACTTC. The full variable domain, with the rest looked up from reference TRBV11-2 and TRBJ2-7, is EAGVAQSPRYKIIEKRQSVAFWCNPISGHATLYWYQQILGQGPKLLIQFQNNGVVDDSQLPKDRFSAERLKGVDSTLKIQPAKLEDSAVYLCASRTGMAYEQYFGPGTRLTVT.

CDR3 nucleotide sequence: TGTGCCAGCAGCCGGGGACAGGAGGGGCCCCTTAGGGGCTACACCTTC. Protein: CASSRGQEGPLRGYTF. The rearrangement uses TRBV27 and TRBJ1-2; TRBD1 agrees at 8 bases. The CDR3 contains 16 residues. The V gene end was trimmed by 6 bases and the J gene end by 8 bases; junction bases not matched to a gene: 17. Germline lookup yields CDR1 MNHEY and CDR2 SMNVEV (reference sequence).

In DNA form, the CDR3 reads TGCGCCAGCAGCTTGGAGGCTAGCGGGGGATCCACAGATACGCAGTATTTT. This translates into CASSLEASGGSTDTQYF. V usage is TRBV5-1 and J usage is TRBJ2-3; TRBD2 agrees at 10 bases. V lost 0 bases to trimming and J lost 2 bases; unmatched junction nucleotides: 6. The CDR3 contains 17 residues. Per germline, CDR1 SGHRS and CDR2 YFSETQ.

The rearrangement joins TRBV9 to TRBJ2-5, with 8 bases lining up with TRBD1. V lost 3 bases and J lost 1; bases outside the gene matches: 14. Germline values: CDR1 SGDLS, CDR2 YYNGEE. The CDR3 contains 18 residues. In DNA form, the CDR3 reads TGTGCCAGCAGCGCGAGCTTACCGGGACAGGATATCCAAGAGACCCAGTACTTC. This encodes CASSASLPGQDIQETQYF.

This rearrangement joins TRBV29-1 to TRBJ2-4, with 10 bases identical to TRBD2. CDR3 length: 14 residues. Germline trimming cut 4 bases from V and 5 bases from J; bases unmatched to any gene: 5. Germline V gives CDR1 SQVTM, CDR2 ANQGSEA. The CDR3 DNA reads as TGCAGCGTTGGCCGGACTAGCGGAGAAAACATTCAGTACTTC. It yields the protein CSVGRTSGENIQYF.

This rearrangement joins TRBV6-5 to TRBJ1-4; 8 nucleotides line up with TRBD1. J was trimmed by 6 bases and V by 6 bases; bases with no gene match: 3. The CDR3 extends over 13 amino acids. The germline gives CDR1 MNHEY, CDR2 SVGAGI. The CDR3 bases are TGTGCCAGCAGGACAGGGGTGGATGAAAAACTGTTTTTT. Amino acid sequence: CASRTGVDEKLFF.

The chain employs TRBV3-1 (or the pseudogene TRBV3-2) and TRBJ2-5, with TRBD2 matching 7 bases. The CDR3 spans 16 residues. J was trimmed by 2 bases and V by 3 bases; bases with no gene match: 9. Germline V gives CDR1 LGHDT, CDR2 YNNKEL (reference sequence). The CDR3 sequence: CASSHRGGSWQETQYF. In nucleotides, the CDR3 is TGTGCCAGCAGCCATCGAGGCGGGAGTTGGCAAGAGACCCAGTACTTC.

The chain carries TRBV6-5 and TRBJ1-1, with 8 bases fitting TRBD1. Germline lookup yields CDR1 MNHEY and CDR2 SVGAGI. V was clipped by 6 bases and J by 8 bases; unmatched bases: 5. The CDR3 is 12 residues long. The CDR3 DNA reads as TGTGCCAGCAGCCGCCGGGACAGGGAAGCTTTCTTT. This encodes CASSRRDREAFF.

In its sample, this clone was seen a few times. This chain uses TRBV10-1 with TRBJ2-1, with 7 bases lining up with TRBD2. CDR3 size: 14 residues. The V segment lost 3 bases and the J segment 8 bases; nucleotides outside the gene matches: 7. Germline loops: CDR1 WNHNN, CDR2 SYGVQD (reference sequence). As DNA, the CDR3 is TGCGCCAGCAGTGAAGCGGGGCGATCCGATGAGCAGTTCTTC. Translation: CASSEAGRSDEQFF.

The V and J genes are TRBV7-6 and TRBJ2-7, with 9 nucleotides matching TRBD2. CDR3 length: 15 residues. Trimming cost V 5 bases and J 0 bases; bases outside gene matches: 5. Germline CDR1 and CDR2: SGHVS and FNYEAQ. The chain's CDR3 is CASSLNSGGSYEQYF. CDR3 nucleotide sequence: TGTGCCAGCAGCCTAAATAGCGGGGGCTCCTACGAGCAGTACTTC.

This rearrangement joins TRBV24-1 to TRBJ2-5; 9 bases agree with TRBD2. Germline CDR1 and CDR2: KGHDR and SFDVKD. The CDR3 is 17 residues long. The J segment lost 5 bases and the V segment lost 4 bases, leaving 13 bases of the junction unmatched. The CDR3 DNA is TGTGCCACCAGTGACTCGCTTATAGCGGGAGTAGGGGAGACCCAGTACTTC. The encoded protein is CATSDSLIAGVGETQYF.

The genes are TRBV9 and TRBJ1-5, with D tentatively TRBD1 (5 bases). V was clipped by 3 bases and J by 0 bases, with 10 bases between them. The CDR3 totals 15 residues. Germline assignment: CDR1 SGDLS and CDR2 YYNGEE. CDR3 sequence: CASSASGNSNQPQHF. CDR3 sequence (DNA): TGTGCCAGCAGCGCGTCAGGGAATAGCAATCAGCCCCAGCATTTT.